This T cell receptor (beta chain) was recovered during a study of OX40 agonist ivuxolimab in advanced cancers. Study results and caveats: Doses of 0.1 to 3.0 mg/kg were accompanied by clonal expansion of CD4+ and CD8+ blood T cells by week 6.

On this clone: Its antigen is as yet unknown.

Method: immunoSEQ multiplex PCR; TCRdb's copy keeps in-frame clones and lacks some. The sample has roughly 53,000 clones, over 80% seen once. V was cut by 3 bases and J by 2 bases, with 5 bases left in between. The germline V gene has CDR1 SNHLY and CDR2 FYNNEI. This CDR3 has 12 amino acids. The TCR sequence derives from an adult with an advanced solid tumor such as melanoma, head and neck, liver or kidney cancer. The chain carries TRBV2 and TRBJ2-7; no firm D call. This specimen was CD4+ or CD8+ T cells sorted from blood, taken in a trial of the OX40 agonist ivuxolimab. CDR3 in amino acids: CASSEIAYEQYF. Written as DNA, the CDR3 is TGTGCCAGCAGTGAGATCGCCTACGAGCAGTACTTC.